This is a list of T cell receptor beta chains from one sample in a study of control samples from healthy donors and cancer patients. Only in-frame clones appear in the TCRdb table, and some are missing; sequencing was by immunoSEQ multiplex PCR. Altogether 130,000 to 150,000 clones are present, 75% to 95% being singletons, with the ten largest covering approximately 3%. The sample was blood. The receptor set was obtained from a man aged 30 to 39 in good health. Each CDR3 is given with its conserved first and last residue. The D gene is left open where the match is weak. Clone size, where shown, is once, few, many, or a class for clones that have expanded.

len,v_gene,j_gene,d_gene,abundance,CDR3nt,CDR3aa
16,TRBV3-1/TRBV3-2,TRBJ2-1,TRBD1,.,TGTGCCAGCAGCCTACGGACAGGGGGCTTGTTCAATGAGCAGTTCTTC,CASSLRTGGLFNEQFF
13,TRBV18,TRBJ2-3,.,.,TGTGCCAGCTCACCAACGACTGTTGATACGCAGTATTTT,CASSPTTVDTQYF
13,TRBV6-5,TRBJ1-5,.,.,TGTGCCAGCAGACCCGCCGGTAATCAGCCCCAGCATTTT,CASRPAGNQPQHF
13,TRBV6-5,TRBJ1-3,.,.,TGTGCCAGCAGTAATGACAGGGGAAACACCATATATTTT,CASSNDRGNTIYF
15,TRBV4-1,TRBJ1-2,TRBD1,.,TGCGCCAGCAGCTTATCCCCCGGGACAGGAGATGGCTACACCTTC,CASSLSPGTGDGYTF
14,TRBV6-5,TRBJ2-7,.,.,TGTGCCAGCAGTTACTCCGGCGGTTACTACGAGCAGTACTTC,CASSYSGGYYEQYF
17,TRBV7-6,TRBJ2-7,TRBD1,.,TGTGCCAGCAGCTTATCGGACAGGGGCGTTGAAACCTACGAGCAGTACTTC,CASSLSDRGVETYEQYF
14,TRBV7-9,TRBJ1-1,.,.,TGTGCCAGCAGCATAACCGCAGGGTTAACTGAAGCTTTCTTT,CASSITAGLTEAFF
12,TRBV9,TRBJ2-2,.,.,TGTGCCAGCAGCGTAAACACCGGGGAGCTGTTTTTT,CASSVNTGELFF
15,TRBV27,TRBJ2-3,.,.,TGTGCCAGCAGTTTAAGGGCTAGCGGCACAGATACGCAGTATTTT,CASSLRASGTDTQYF
15,TRBV11-2,TRBJ1-5,TRBD1,.,TGTGCCAGCAGCGCCGACAGGGGGCGCAGTCAGCCCCAGCATTTT,CASSADRGRSQPQHF
18,TRBV4-1,TRBJ1-5,.,.,TGCGCCAGCAGCCAAGATCTGGTTGGGCGCCGTAGCAATCAGCCCCAGCATTTT,CASSQDLVGRRSNQPQHF
17,TRBV3-1/TRBV3-2,TRBJ1-2,TRBD1,.,TGTGCCAGCAGCCAAGATTCATTCGGGACAGGGGCCTATGGCTACACCTTC,CASSQDSFGTGAYGYTF
13,TRBV7-9,TRBJ2-5,TRBD1,.,TGTGCCAGCAGCACCGCACAGGGGCGCCATGGTTACTTC,CASSTAQGRHGYF
13,TRBV9,TRBJ1-1,.,.,TGTGCCAGCAGCGTAGAACAGAACACTGAAGCTTTCTTT,CASSVEQNTEAFF
16,TRBV7-6,TRBJ1-2,.,.,TGTGCCAGCAGCTTAGCGCAGAACAGGGTTCTCTATGGCTACACCTTC,CASSLAQNRVLYGYTF
13,TRBV29-1,TRBJ1-2,.,.,TGCAGCGTTGTGGATCCACCTAACTATGGCTACACCTTC,CSVVDPPNYGYTF
11,TRBV27,TRBJ2-7,.,.,TGTGCCAGCAGTTCTGGGACTGTTCAGTACTTC,CASSSGTVQYF
13,TRBV15,TRBJ2-7,TRBD1,.,TGTGCCACCAGCAGAGAGGACAGGGACGAGCAGTACTTC,CATSREDRDEQYF
17,TRBV4-2,TRBJ2-2,.,.,TGTGCCAGCAGCCAACGGGCGGAGGGGACGAACACCGGGGAGCTGTTTTTT,CASSQRAEGTNTGELFF
14,TRBV7-2,TRBJ1-5,TRBD1,few,TGTGCCAGCAGCTTAGCGGGACAGAATCAGCCCCAGCATTTT,CASSLAGQNQPQHF
14,TRBV28,TRBJ2-3,TRBD1,few,TGTGCCAGCAGGTTGACAGGGTACACAGATACGCAGTATTTT,CASRLTGYTDTQYF
16,TRBV6-5,TRBJ1-3,TRBD1,.,TGTGCCAGCAGTTCCCTTCCGGGACAGGGAGAAAACACCATATATTTT,CASSSLPGQGENTIYF
13,TRBV4-2,TRBJ1-5,.,.,TGTGCCAGCAGCCCGACCGAGGATCAGCCCCAGCATTTT,CASSPTEDQPQHF
16,TRBV6-5,TRBJ2-7,TRBD1,.,TGTGCCAGCAGTTATTCACCGGGACAGACCTCCTACGAGCAGTACTTC,CASSYSPGQTSYEQYF
15,TRBV24-1,TRBJ1-5,.,.,TGTGCCACCAGTGATCGGACAGTTAGCAATCAGCCCCAGCATTTT,CATSDRTVSNQPQHF
13,TRBV21-1,TRBJ2-7,.,.,TGTGCCAGCAGCCTCCACAATCAGGGGGGCCAGTACTTC,CASSLHNQGGQYF
13,TRBV27,TRBJ2-7,TRBD1,.,TGTGCCAGCAGCACGACAGGGGGTTACGAGCAGTACTTC,CASSTTGGYEQYF
17,TRBV9,TRBJ1-6,.,once,TGTGCCAGCAGCGTAGCCCTAGCTGGACACCCAAATTCACCCCTCCACTTT,CASSVALAGHPNSPLHF
16,TRBV5-5,TRBJ2-7,TRBD2,.,TGTGCCAGCAGCTTGGAGGGTACTAGCGGGGGGTACGAGCAGTACTTC,CASSLEGTSGGYEQYF
14,TRBV15,TRBJ2-7,TRBD1,.,TGTGCCACCAGCAGAGACACAGGGGAGTACGAGCAGTACTTC,CATSRDTGEYEQYF
14,TRBV20-1,TRBJ2-1,.,.,TGCAGTGCTAGTGCGGGCGGGACCTACAATGAGCAGTTCTTC,CSASAGGTYNEQFF
15,TRBV30,TRBJ1-3,.,.,TGTGCCTGGAGTGTGACACAGGGTCCTGGAAACACCATATATTTT,CAWSVTQGPGNTIYF
13,TRBV19,TRBJ2-4,TRBD1,.,TGTGCCAGTAGTATAGTCCACAGGGGGCGCGTATACTTC,CASSIVHRGRVYF
15,TRBV23-1,TRBJ1-1,.,.,TGCGCCCCCAGGACGGCCGGGGGTAGGAACACTGAAGCTTTCTTT,CAPRTAGGRNTEAFF
15,TRBV27,TRBJ1-6,.,.,TGTGCCAGCAGTTTATCAGGGAACCCTCATTCACCCCTCCACTTT,CASSLSGNPHSPLHF
16,TRBV10-2,TRBJ2-1,TRBD2,.,TGCGCCAGCAGTGAGTTTCGCGGGGGGCCGCACAATGAGCAGTTCTTC,CASSEFRGGPHNEQFF
12,TRBV5-1,TRBJ1-2,.,.,TGCGCCAGCAGCTACGACATAAACGGCTACACCTTC,CASSYDINGYTF
16,TRBV28,TRBJ2-3,.,.,TGTGCCAGCAAACAGGGTAGACCCCGGTACACAGATACGCAGTATTTT,CASKQGRPRYTDTQYF
14,TRBV9,TRBJ1-2,.,.,TGTGCCAGCAGCGTAGGGTCAGGGGACTATGGCTACACCTTC,CASSVGSGDYGYTF
15,TRBV15,TRBJ2-7,TRBD2,.,TGTGCCACCAGCTCGACTAGCGGGGGCACCTACGAGCAGTACTTC,CATSSTSGGTYEQYF
15,TRBV3-1/TRBV3-2,TRBJ2-7,.,.,TGTGCCAGCAGCCAATTTCGGTTTAGGTCCTACGAGCAGTACTTC,CASSQFRFRSYEQYF
18,TRBV6-2/TRBV6-3,TRBJ2-1,.,.,TGTGCCAGCAGTCAAATTACCAGGATCCTGACGTCCTACAATGAGCAGTTCTTC,CASSQITRILTSYNEQFF
14,TRBV6-5,TRBJ1-3,.,.,TGTGCCAGCAGGAACAGGGTCTCTGGAAACACCATATATTTT,CASRNRVSGNTIYF
15,TRBV11-2,TRBJ1-2,TRBD1,.,TGTGCCAGCAGCCCGCTCCAGGGGGAAGTGTCTGGCTACACCTTC,CASSPLQGEVSGYTF
18,TRBV24-1,TRBJ2-3,TRBD1,once,TGTGCCACCAGTGATTCCGAATGGACAGGGACCGGCACAGATACGCAGTATTTT,CATSDSEWTGTGTDTQYF
16,TRBV6-6,TRBJ1-6,.,once,TGTGCCAGCAGTTACCCCGGCAGCTCCTATAATTCACCCCTCCACTTT,CASSYPGSSYNSPLHF
15,TRBV18,TRBJ2-2,TRBD2,.,TGTGCCAGCTCGACGGGGGGGCGGCGCACCGGGGAGCTGTTTTTT,CASSTGGRRTGELFF
16,TRBV6-5,TRBJ2-3,TRBD2,.,TGTGCCAGCAGTCACTGGACTAGCGGGGGAACTGATACGCAGTATTTT,CASSHWTSGGTDTQYF
14,TRBV6-4,TRBJ1-1,TRBD1,.,TGTGCCAGCAGGACAGGGGTGGGAAACACTGAAGCTTTCTTT,CASRTGVGNTEAFF
13,TRBV6-5,TRBJ1-1,.,.,TGTGCCAGCAGCAGACGATTGGACACTGAAGCTTTCTTT,CASSRRLDTEAFF
15,TRBV11-2,TRBJ1-6,.,.,TGTGCCAGCAGCTCCCAGGGCTCCTATAATTCACCCCTCCACTTT,CASSSQGSYNSPLHF
17,TRBV27,TRBJ2-1,TRBD2,.,TGTGCCAGCAGTCCCCTGACTAGCGGTAGCTCCTACAATGAGCAGTTCTTC,CASSPLTSGSSYNEQFF
13,TRBV27,TRBJ2-3,.,once,TGTGCCAGCAGTTTCCTGGGGGCAGATACGCAGTATTTT,CASSFLGADTQYF
15,TRBV19,TRBJ2-7,TRBD2,.,TGTGCCAGTAGTATCCTCAGCGGGGGGTCCTACGAGCAGTACTTC,CASSILSGGSYEQYF
11,TRBV9,TRBJ1-2,.,.,TGTGCCAGTCAGGGGAACTATGGCTACACCTTC,CASQGNYGYTF
18,TRBV7-8,TRBJ2-1,TRBD2,.,TGTGCCAGCAGCCTCCTAGCGGGGGGGCCGGGCTCCTACAATGAGCAGTTCTTC,CASSLLAGGPGSYNEQFF
16,TRBV19,TRBJ2-1,TRBD2,.,TGTGCCAGTACCCCGAGCTTTAGCGGGGGGCACAATGAGCAGTTCTTC,CASTPSFSGGHNEQFF
11,TRBV12-3/TRBV12-4,TRBJ1-1,TRBD1,.,TGTGCCAGCAGCCAGGGGGCTGAAGCTTTCTTT,CASSQGAEAFF